The entry below gives a single TCR beta chain sequence along with its context. Antigen unknown. The germline V gene encodes CDR1 MGHRA and CDR2 YSYEKL. CDR3 length: 16 amino acids. V lost 1 base to trimming and J lost 2 bases, with 9 bases between them. This sample is drawn from a study of cytomegalovirus exposure and HLA in healthy donors. Overall study findings and caveats: The records held CMV serostatus as the only immune exposure information. Another analysis was done later, and it associated 17,000 or so TCR beta sequences with HLA alleles at 0.05 false discovery rate.

Use of 60 Vbeta and 13 Jbeta primers characterized the PCR. The table came from immunoSEQ multiplex PCR; TCRdb's copy has only in-frame clones and leaves some out. This sample yields 200,000 to 250,000 clones, of which 75% to 90% are seen a single time; more than 0.6% belongs to the top ten. The chain recombines TRBV4-1 with TRBJ2-6; a weak D match, TRBD2 (5 bases). Material for sequencing was PBMCs. The TCR comes from a boy under 10 years old in good health and CMV-seronegative. In DNA form, the CDR3 reads TGCGCCAGCAGCCAAGGAATGGGAGCTGGGGCCAACGTCCTGACTTTC. Residues: CASSQGMGAGANVLTF.